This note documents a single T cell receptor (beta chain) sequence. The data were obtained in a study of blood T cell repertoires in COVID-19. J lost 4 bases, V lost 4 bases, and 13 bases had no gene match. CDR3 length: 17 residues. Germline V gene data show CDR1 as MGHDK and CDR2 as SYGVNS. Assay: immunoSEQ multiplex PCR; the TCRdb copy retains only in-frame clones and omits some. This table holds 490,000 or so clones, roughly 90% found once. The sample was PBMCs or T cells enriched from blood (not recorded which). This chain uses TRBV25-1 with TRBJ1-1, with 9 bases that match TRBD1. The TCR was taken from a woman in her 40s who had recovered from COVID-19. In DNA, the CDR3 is TGTGCCAGCAGTGCAACCACAGGGGGCGCGAAGAGCACTGAAGCTTTCTTT. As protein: CASSATTGGAKSTEAFF. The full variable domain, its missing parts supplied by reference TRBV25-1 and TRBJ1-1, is EADIYQTPRYLVIGTGKKITLECSQTMGHDKMYWYQQDPGMELHLIHYSYGVNSTEKGDLSSESTVSRIRTEHFPLTLESARPSHTSQYLCASSATTGGAKSTEAFFGQGTRLTVV.